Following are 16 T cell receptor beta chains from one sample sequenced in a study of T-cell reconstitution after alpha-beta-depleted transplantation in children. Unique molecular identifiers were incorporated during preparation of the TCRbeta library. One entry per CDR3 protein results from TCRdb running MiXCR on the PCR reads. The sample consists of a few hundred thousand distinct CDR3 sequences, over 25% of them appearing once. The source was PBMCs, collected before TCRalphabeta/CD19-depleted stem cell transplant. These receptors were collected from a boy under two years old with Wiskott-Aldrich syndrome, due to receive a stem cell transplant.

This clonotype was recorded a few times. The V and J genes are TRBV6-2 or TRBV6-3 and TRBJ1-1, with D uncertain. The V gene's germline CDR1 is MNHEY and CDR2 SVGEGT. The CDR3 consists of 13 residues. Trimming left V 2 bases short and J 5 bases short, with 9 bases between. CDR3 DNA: TGTGCCAGCAGTTACCGCGGGGTGACTGAAGCTTTCTTT. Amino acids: CASSYRGVTEAFF.

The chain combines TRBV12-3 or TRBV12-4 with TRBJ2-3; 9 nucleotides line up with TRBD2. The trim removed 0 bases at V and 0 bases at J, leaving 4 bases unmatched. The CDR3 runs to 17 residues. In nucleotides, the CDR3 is TGTGCCAGCAGTTTAGCGAAGCTAGCGGGGAGCACAGATACGCAGTATTTT. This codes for CASSLAKLAGSTDTQYF.

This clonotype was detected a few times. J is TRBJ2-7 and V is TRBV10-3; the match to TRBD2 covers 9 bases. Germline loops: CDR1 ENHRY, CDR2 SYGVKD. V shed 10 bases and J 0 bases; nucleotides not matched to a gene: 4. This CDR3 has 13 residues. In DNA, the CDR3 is TGTGCCAGCAGACTAGCGGACTCCTACGAGCAGTACTTC. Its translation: CASRLADSYEQYF.

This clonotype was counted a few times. CDR3 coding DNA: TGTGCCAGCAGCACGGGGCGGGAGCGTCGCTACGAGCAGTACTTC. This encodes CASSTGRERRYEQYF. The V and J genes are TRBV6-2 or TRBV6-3 and TRBJ2-7, with 7 bases aligning to TRBD2. Per germline, CDR1 MNHEY and CDR2 SVGEGT. Trimming removed 6 bases from V and 3 bases from J; junction bases left unmatched: 11. The CDR3 has 15 amino acids.

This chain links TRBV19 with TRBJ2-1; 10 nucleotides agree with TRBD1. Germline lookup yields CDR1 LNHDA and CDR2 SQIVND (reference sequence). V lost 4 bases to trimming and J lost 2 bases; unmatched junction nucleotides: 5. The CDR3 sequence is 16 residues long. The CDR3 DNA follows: TGTGCCAGTAGTAGCAAGGGGACAGGGGCCTACAATGAGCAGTTCTTC. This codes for CASSSKGTGAYNEQFF.

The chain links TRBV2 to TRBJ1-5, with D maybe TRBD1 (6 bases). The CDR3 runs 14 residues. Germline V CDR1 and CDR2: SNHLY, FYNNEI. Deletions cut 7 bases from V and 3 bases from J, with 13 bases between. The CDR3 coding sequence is TGTGCCAGCAACCAGGACAGCCCCAATCAGCCCCAGCATTTT. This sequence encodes CASNQDSPNQPQHF.

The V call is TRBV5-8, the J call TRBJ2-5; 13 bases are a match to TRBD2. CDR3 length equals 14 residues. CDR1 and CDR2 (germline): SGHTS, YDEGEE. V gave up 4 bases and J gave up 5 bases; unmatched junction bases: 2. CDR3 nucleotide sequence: TGTGCCAGCAGCAAGACTAGCGGGAGGGAGACCCAGTACTTC. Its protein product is CASSKTSGRETQYF.

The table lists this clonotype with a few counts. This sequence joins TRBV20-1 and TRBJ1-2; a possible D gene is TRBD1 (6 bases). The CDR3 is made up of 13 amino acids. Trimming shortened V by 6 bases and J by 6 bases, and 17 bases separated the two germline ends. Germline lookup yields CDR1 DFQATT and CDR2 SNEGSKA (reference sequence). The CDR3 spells CSATKVGGHGYTF. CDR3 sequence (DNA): TGCAGTGCGACCAAGGTGGGGGGCCATGGCTACACCTTC.

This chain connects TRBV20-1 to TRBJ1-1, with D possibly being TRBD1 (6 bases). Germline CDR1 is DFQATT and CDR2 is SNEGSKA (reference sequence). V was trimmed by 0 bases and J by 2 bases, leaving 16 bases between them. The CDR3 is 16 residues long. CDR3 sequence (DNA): TGCAGTGCTAGAGAGATACCGGGACAAAGAAACACTGAAGCTTTCTTT. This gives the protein CSAREIPGQRNTEAFF.

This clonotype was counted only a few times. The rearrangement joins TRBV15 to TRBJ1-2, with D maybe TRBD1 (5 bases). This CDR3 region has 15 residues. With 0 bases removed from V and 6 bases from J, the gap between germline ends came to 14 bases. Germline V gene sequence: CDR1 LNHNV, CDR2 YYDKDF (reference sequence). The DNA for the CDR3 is TGTGCCACCAGCAGAGATCTTTGGGGGTTGGATGGCTACACCTTC. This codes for CATSRDLWGLDGYTF.

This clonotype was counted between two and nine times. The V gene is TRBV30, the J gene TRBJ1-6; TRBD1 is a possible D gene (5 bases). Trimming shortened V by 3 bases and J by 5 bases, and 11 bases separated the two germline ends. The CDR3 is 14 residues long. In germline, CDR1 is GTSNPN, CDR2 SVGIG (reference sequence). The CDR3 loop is CAWSAGAHNSPLHF. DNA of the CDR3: TGTGCCTGGAGCGCCGGGGCACATAATTCACCCCTCCACTTT.

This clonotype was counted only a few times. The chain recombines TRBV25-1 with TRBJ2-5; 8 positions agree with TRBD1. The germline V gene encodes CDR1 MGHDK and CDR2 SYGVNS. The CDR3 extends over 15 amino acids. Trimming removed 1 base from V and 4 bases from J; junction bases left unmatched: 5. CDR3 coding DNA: TGTGCCAGCAGTGAATGGCACAGGGGGGCAGAGACCCAGTACTTC. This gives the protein CASSEWHRGAETQYF.

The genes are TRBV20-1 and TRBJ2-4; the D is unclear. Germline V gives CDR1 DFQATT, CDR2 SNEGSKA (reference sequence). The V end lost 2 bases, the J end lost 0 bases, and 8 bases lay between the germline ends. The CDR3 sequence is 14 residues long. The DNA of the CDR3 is TGCAGTGCTAGAAGGGCCTTAGCCAAAAACATTCAGTACTTC. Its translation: CSARRALAKNIQYF.

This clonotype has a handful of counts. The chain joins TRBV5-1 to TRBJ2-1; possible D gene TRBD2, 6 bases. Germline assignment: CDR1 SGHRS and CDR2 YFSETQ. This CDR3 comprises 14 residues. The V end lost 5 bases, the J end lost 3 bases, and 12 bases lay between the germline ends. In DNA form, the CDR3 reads TGCGCCAGCAGTCCCGGGACTTTCTACAATGAGCAGTTCTTC. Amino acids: CASSPGTFYNEQFF.

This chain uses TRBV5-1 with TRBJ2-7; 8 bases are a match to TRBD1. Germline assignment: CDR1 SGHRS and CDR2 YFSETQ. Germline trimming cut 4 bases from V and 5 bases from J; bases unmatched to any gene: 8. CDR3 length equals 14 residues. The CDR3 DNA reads TGCGCCAGCAGCCGTGACAGGGGTATCGACGAGCAGTACTTC. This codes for CASSRDRGIDEQYF.

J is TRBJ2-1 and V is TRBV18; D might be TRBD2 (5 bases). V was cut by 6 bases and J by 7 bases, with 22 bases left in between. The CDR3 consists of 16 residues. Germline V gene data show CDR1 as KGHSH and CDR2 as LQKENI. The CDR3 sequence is CASSPLASGLRNEQFF. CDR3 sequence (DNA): TGTGCCAGCTCCCCTCTGGCCAGCGGCCTTCGAAATGAGCAGTTCTTC.